This entry describes one T cell receptor beta chain. Trimming stripped 7 bases from V and 4 bases from J, with 21 bases between. The CDR3 spans 16 residues. Germline assignment: CDR1 SGHRS and CDR2 YFSETQ. The sample originates from a study of T cell responses to AZD1222 COVID-19 vaccine. Only in-frame clones appear in the TCRdb table, and some are missing; sequencing was by immunoSEQ multiplex PCR. The sample comprises about 260,000 clones, 90% to 95% of which are singletons, and 0.55% rests with the top ten. This specimen was peripheral blood, taken on day 0 of AZD1222 vaccination. The TCR was taken from an adult in good health. The genes are TRBV5-1 and TRBJ1-3, with D possibly being TRBD1 (5 bases). The CDR3 protein is CASSPGGFQGGNTIYF. The CDR3 DNA reads as TGCGCCAGCTCCCCCGGGGGGTTTCAAGGCGGAAACACCATATATTTT.